Following are 2 T cell receptor beta chains from one sample sequenced in a study of cytomegalovirus exposure and HLA in healthy donors. The primer mix had 60 Vbeta and 13 Jbeta primers. Data came from immunoSEQ multiplex PCR; TCRdb stores just in-frame clones and leaves some out. The table includes roughly 160,000 clones, around 84% detected once. Sequencing was performed on PBMCs. The receptors were gathered from a boy aged 2 to 10 in good health and CMV-seronegative.

The chain joins TRBV5-1 to TRBJ1-2, with D uncertain. CDR1 is SGHRS and CDR2 is YFSETQ in the germline V gene. The CDR3 sequence is 13 residues long. V was pared by 7 bases and J by 4 bases, with 14 bases between. The CDR3 DNA sequence: TGCGCCAGCTCAGAGCGAGACGCCTATGGCTACACCTTC. This gives the protein CASSERDAYGYTF.

This chain joins TRBV28 and TRBJ2-7, with 7 bases lining up with TRBD2. Germline values: CDR1 MDHEN, CDR2 SYDVKM. This CDR3 is built from 14 residues. Unmatched junction bases numbered 6, after V lost 5 bases and J lost 2 bases. As DNA, the CDR3 is TGTGCCAGCAGTACTTCTAGCGGACCCTACGAGCAGTACGTC. Translation: CASSTSSGPYEQYV.